These 21 T cell receptor beta chains originate from one sample sequenced in a study of blood T cell repertoires in COVID-19. TCRdb's copy holds only in-frame clones and misses some; the assay was immunoSEQ multiplex PCR. The sample records under 100,000 clones, about 84% being singletons. The sample comprised peripheral blood. The source of these receptors is a man older than 75 with active or convalescent COVID-19.

This clone came up once. V gene TRBV7-9 combines with J gene TRBJ1-4; 7 bases fit TRBD1. This CDR3 has 13 residues. With V trimmed by 1 base and J by 12 bases, 5 bases remained unmatched. CDR1 is SEHNR and CDR2 is FQNEAQ in the germline V gene (reference sequence). In DNA, the CDR3 is TGTGCCAGCAGCTTAGGAGACAGGGTGGAACTGTTTTTT. It codes for CASSLGDRVELFF.

V usage is TRBV9 and J usage is TRBJ2-2; 7 nucleotides agree with TRBD1. V was clipped by 3 bases and J by 3 bases; unmatched bases: 5. From germline, CDR1 is SGDLS and CDR2 YYNGEE. The CDR3 consists of 15 residues. The chain's CDR3 is CASSEQGWDTGELFF. The CDR3 DNA sequence: TGTGCCAGCAGCGAACAGGGGTGGGACACCGGGGAGCTGTTTTTT. Together with reference TRBV9 and TRBJ2-2, the CDR3 gives the full variable domain: DSGVTQTPKHLITATGQRVTLRCSPRSGDLSVYWYQQSLDQGLQFLIQYYNGEERAKGNILERFSAQQFPDLHSELNLSSLELGDSALYFCASSEQGWDTGELFFGEGSRLTVL.

The genes are TRBV10-3 and TRBJ1-6, with D possibly matching TRBD1 (6 bases). Germline lookup yields CDR1 ENHRY and CDR2 SYGVKD. V gave up 3 bases and J gave up 9 bases, with 15 bases separating them. CDR3 length: 15 amino acids. The CDR3 bases are TGTGCCATCAGTGACCGGGACACGGGCTCTTCACCCCTCCACTTT. Its translation is CAISDRDTGSSPLHF.

The CDR3 sequence is CASSLTTGRVGETQYF. CDR3 in DNA: TGTGCCAGCAGCTTGACGACAGGGAGAGTTGGAGAGACCCAGTACTTC. This chain links TRBV7-6 with TRBJ2-5, with TRBD1 identical over 7 bases. Trimming at V came to 3 bases and at J to 4 bases, leaving 11 bases not matched to a gene. Germline V gives CDR1 SGHVS, CDR2 FNYEAQ. The CDR3 totals 16 residues.

The V gene is TRBV6-2 or TRBV6-3, the J gene TRBJ2-7; 8 bases map to TRBD1. This CDR3 has 15 residues. V dropped 2 bases and J dropped 3; count of bases not matched to a gene: 6. Germline CDR1 reads MNHEY; CDR2 reads SVGEGT. CDR3 sequence: CASSYHGTGVYEQYF. CDR3 DNA: TGTGCCAGCAGTTACCACGGGACAGGTGTCTACGAGCAGTACTTC.

The rearrangement uses TRBV5-1 and TRBJ2-5; perhaps TRBD2 as D (5 bases). Trimming removed 4 bases from V and 7 bases from J, with 8 bases in between. The CDR3 covers 11 residues. CDR1 and CDR2 (germline): SGHRS, YFSETQ. The CDR3 loop is CASSQGGTQYF. In DNA form, the CDR3 reads TGCGCCAGCAGCCAAGGAGGGACCCAGTACTTC.

The chain recombines TRBV6-5 with TRBJ1-2; D unresolved. The V end was cut by 5 bases, the J end by 0 bases, with 7 bases between. Germline values: CDR1 MNHEY, CDR2 SVGAGI. The CDR3 is made up of 13 amino acids. This chain's CDR3 is CASSREANYGYTF. CDR3 in DNA: TGTGCCAGCAGTCGGGAGGCTAACTATGGCTACACCTTC.

The chain couples TRBV10-1 to TRBJ1-1, with 10 bases identical to TRBD1. This CDR3 has 18 amino acids. J gave up 0 bases and V 8 bases, and 15 bases lay outside the gene matches. CDR1 is WNHNN, CDR2 SYGVQD, per germline (reference sequence). CDR3 in DNA: TGCGCCAGCCTCCTGGGGAAGGGACAGGGGCCTATGAACACTGAAGCTTTCTTT. Its translation is CASLLGKGQGPMNTEAFF.

This chain joins TRBV19 and TRBJ1-1; 8 bases agree with TRBD1. CDR1 and CDR2 from the germline V gene are LNHDA and SQIVND (reference sequence). This CDR3 comprises 17 residues. J gave up 4 bases and V 10 bases, and 20 bases lay outside the gene matches. The CDR3 DNA sequence: TGTGCCACCTCCCTCCTTAACAGGGGGACCAGGGGCACTGAAGCTTTCTTT. Translated: CATSLLNRGTRGTEAFF.

V gene TRBV12-5 combines with J gene TRBJ1-2; no clear D gene. Germline V gene lookup returns CDR1 LGHNT and CDR2 FRNRAP. CDR3 size: 13 residues. V dropped 6 bases and J dropped 6 bases, with 14 bases sitting between them. The CDR3 loop is CASGSGRMDGYTF. CDR3 coding DNA: TGTGCTAGTGGCTCTGGCAGGATGGATGGCTACACCTTC.

The chain is built from TRBV11-3 and TRBJ1-1; D may be TRBD1 (6 bases). Deletions cut 2 bases from V and 5 bases from J, with 12 bases between. Germline CDR1 and CDR2: SGHNT and YENEEA. The CDR3 sequence is 14 residues long. For the CDR3, the DNA is TGTGCCAGCAGCTTAACCGCGGGGGCGACTGAAGCTTTCTTT. Translation: CASSLTAGATEAFF.

This chain links TRBV5-1 with TRBJ2-1; TRBD2 might be the D (5 bases). V was cut by 2 bases and J by 7 bases, with 16 bases left in between. The CDR3 spans 15 residues. Looked up from germline, CDR1 is SGHRS and CDR2 is YFSETQ. Here the CDR3 reads CASSFSDPTVNEQFF. The CDR3 DNA reads TGCGCCAGCAGCTTTAGCGACCCAACCGTAAATGAGCAGTTCTTC.

The V call is TRBV2, the J call TRBJ2-1; a weak D match, TRBD1 (5 bases). The germline gives CDR1 SNHLY, CDR2 FYNNEI. Trimming took 4 bases from V and 10 from J, leaving 8 bases between them. CDR3 size: 11 residues. CDR3 amino acids: CASSGGSEQFF. The DNA for the CDR3 is TGTGCCAGCAGTGGGGGCTCGGAGCAGTTCTTC.

The genes are TRBV12-3 or TRBV12-4 and TRBJ1-5; perhaps TRBD1 as D (6 bases). Trimming left V 6 bases short and J 10 bases short, with 16 bases between. The CDR3 contains 13 residues. This chain's CDR3 is CASSPGESAPQHF. The DNA of the CDR3 is TGTGCCAGCAGCCCAGGGGAATCAGCCCCCCAGCATTTT.

The chain links TRBV6-2 or TRBV6-3 to TRBJ2-7; 7 nucleotides line up with TRBD1. The trim removed 4 bases at V and 5 bases at J, leaving 11 bases unmatched. The CDR3 sequence is 15 residues long. The V gene's germline CDR1 is MNHEY and CDR2 SVGEGT. The CDR3 reads CASSLQGRVVDEQYF. The CDR3 DNA sequence: TGTGCCAGCAGTTTACAGGGGCGGGTTGTGGACGAGCAGTACTTC.

This clone was found once. The chain joins TRBV6-6 to TRBJ1-2; D unresolved. CDR3 length: 15 amino acids. In germline, CDR1 is MNHNY, CDR2 SVGAGI (reference sequence). Trimming pared 0 bases from V and 0 bases from J, leaving 8 bases between. In DNA, the CDR3 is TGTGCCAGCAGTTACTCGCCAGGATCTAACTATGGCTACACCTTC. It translates to CASSYSPGSNYGYTF.

This clone is a singleton in its sample. CDR3 region: CASSLSTSGEGTQYF. In nucleotides, the CDR3 is TGTGCCAGCAGTTTATCGACTAGCGGGGAGGGGACCCAGTACTTC. The chain joins TRBV27 to TRBJ2-5, with TRBD2 matching over 11 bases. The V and J ends lost 0 bases and 7 bases, in that order; junction bases with no gene match: 4. The CDR3 has 15 amino acids. Germline-derived CDR1 and CDR2 are MNHEY and SMNVEV (reference sequence).

The V call is TRBV28, the J call TRBJ2-5; TRBD1 matches at 7 bases. Per germline, CDR1 MDHEN and CDR2 SYDVKM. V dropped 5 bases and J dropped 5; count of bases not matched to a gene: 8. The CDR3 totals 14 residues. The CDR3 DNA reads as TGTGCCAGCAGTCGGACAGGACATCAGGAGACCCAGTACTTC. Its protein product is CASSRTGHQETQYF.

The rearrangement joins TRBV7-6 to TRBJ2-7; 10 nucleotides align to TRBD1. Germline-derived CDR1 and CDR2 are SGHVS and FNYEAQ. CDR3 length: 15 residues. Unmatched junction bases numbered 3, after V lost 1 base and J lost 3 bases. The DNA for the CDR3 is TGTGCCAGCAGCTTAGGACAGGGGGCGATCTACGAGCAGTACTTC. This translates into CASSLGQGAIYEQYF.

The rearrangement joins TRBV5-6 to TRBJ2-3; possibly TRBD1 for D (6 bases). The CDR3 runs to 13 residues. CDR1 and CDR2 (germline): SGHDT, YYEEEE. Trimming shortened V by 4 bases and J by 4 bases, and 10 bases separated the two germline ends. CDR3 amino acids: CASSLGTPDTQYF. CDR3 coding DNA: TGTGCCAGCAGCCTAGGGACACCAGATACGCAGTATTTT.

This chain connects TRBV19 to TRBJ1-5; D uncertain. CDR1 LNHDA and CDR2 SQIVND come from the germline V gene (reference sequence). The CDR3 has 19 residues. The V and J ends lost 0 bases and 0 bases respectively, with 18 bases between them. The CDR3 nucleotides are TGTGCCAGTAGTATAGATCTCGAGGAAGTTCTTAGTAGCAATCAGCCCCAGCATTTT. Translating gives CASSIDLEEVLSSNQPQHF.